The 8 T cell receptor beta chains below all came from one sample that was sequenced in a study of metastatic and nonmetastatic thyroid tumors. Not a single patient had been given any form of treatment at any point before undergoing thyroid surgery. TCRdb re-called the PCR reads through MiXCR. The table records 20,000 to 25,000 clones, roughly a quarter of them present only once. Sample: tumor tissue. All receptors derive from a female donor with papillary thyroid cancer or a benign thyroid nodule (not recorded which). Some clones in this sample may be carry-over from other donors' samples.

This clone rates as medium-sized (0.01 to 0.1%). The chain links TRBV20-1 to TRBJ2-2; 8 positions match TRBD1. From germline, CDR1 is DFQATT and CDR2 SNEGSKA (reference sequence). The CDR3 is made up of 14 amino acids. V lost 6 bases, J lost 3 bases, and 6 bases stayed unmatched. The CDR3 reads CSASGTGDTGELFF. CDR3 in DNA: TGCAGTGCCTCAGGGACAGGCGACACCGGGGAGCTGTTTTTT.

On this clone: One junction end disagrees with the germline gene, perhaps due to a read error. This chain connects TRBV5-1 to TRBJ1-2; D gene unclear. Germline CDR1 is SGHRS and CDR2 is YFSETQ. The CDR3 has 15 residues. CDR3 sequence reads: CASSSQFGEDYCYTF. DNA of the CDR3: TGCGCCAGCAGCTCCCAATTTGGGGAGGACTATTGCTACACCTTC.

Concerning this clone itself: A much larger clone lies a single base off, so this may be a read error. This chain connects TRBV10-2 to TRBJ2-5; 11 bases fit TRBD2. CDR1 and CDR2 from the germline V gene are WSHSY and SAAADI. This CDR3 is 15 amino acids long. V lost 4 bases and J lost 5; bases outside the gene matches: 6. The CDR3 sequence: CASSGVAGGSETQYF. The DNA for the CDR3 is TGCGCCAGCAGTGGAGTAGCGGGGGGGTCCGAGACCCAGTACTTC.

The chain links TRBV19 to TRBJ1-1; TRBD1 matches 9 bases. V trimming: 2 bases; J trimming: 1 base; junction bases outside the gene matches: 14. Germline-derived CDR1 and CDR2 are LNHDA and SQIVND (reference sequence). The CDR3 consists of 19 residues. The CDR3 spells CASSIKAPGQGWANTEAFF. The CDR3 DNA follows: TGTGCCAGTAGTATAAAGGCCCCGGGACAGGGATGGGCGAACACTGAAGCTTTCTTT.

The chain joins TRBV19 to TRBJ2-5, with D perhaps matching TRBD1 or TRBD2 (5 bases each). Germline CDR1 reads LNHDA; CDR2 reads SQIVND (reference sequence). CDR3 length: 13 residues. Here the CDR3 reads CSTRSEGRETQYF. DNA of the CDR3: TGTTCCACCCGAAGCGAGGGGCGTGAGACCCAGTACTTC.

This clone was picked up one time. The chain combines TRBV20-1 with TRBJ2-7; 9 nucleotides agree with TRBD1. Germline trimming cut 3 bases from V and 4 bases from J; bases unmatched to any gene: 7. Germline CDR1 reads DFQATT; CDR2 reads SNEGSKA (reference sequence). The CDR3 is made up of 14 amino acids. The CDR3 nucleotides are TGCAGTGCTAGTTCCGGACAGGGGTCATACGAGCAGTACTTC. Residues: CSASSGQGSYEQYF.

In its sample, this clone ranks as medium-sized. V gene TRBV6-2 or TRBV6-3 combines with J gene TRBJ2-1, with D unresolved. The CDR3 has 10 amino acids. Germline loops: CDR1 MNHEY, CDR2 SVGEGT. The V end was cut by 4 bases, the J end by 11 bases, with 6 bases between. The CDR3 nucleotides are TGTGCCAGCAGTTGGCCTAAGCAGTTCTTC. Residues: CASSWPKQFF.

This clone has more than one count but fewer than ten. This is likely a read error, given that the CDR3 carries no conserved phenylalanine or tryptophan at its end. The J gene is TRBJ2-6, the V gene TRBV6-6, with D possibly being TRBD2 (6 bases). Germline-derived CDR1 and CDR2 are MNHNY and SVGAGI (reference sequence). CDR3 length: 18 residues. V lost 0 bases and J lost 6, with 18 bases in between. CDR3 region: CASSYSDWGSGVANVLTL. DNA for the CDR3: TGTGCCAGCAGTTACTCGGACTGGGGGTCGGGGGTGGCCAACGTCCTGACTCTC.